This record covers a single T cell receptor beta chain. Its binding antigen is unknown. Base qualities are not recorded, but no much larger clone differs from it by a single base. This sample was included in a study of OX40 agonist ivuxolimab in advanced cancers. With respect to the entire study: Ivuxolimab was an agonistic, fully human IgG2 monoclonal antibody directed against OX40 (CD134), a costimulatory receptor. In the dose-escalation cohort, approximately 82% of patients were male, and the mean age was approximately 55 years, with a range of about 23 to 85. Intravenous ivuxolimab was administered to patients every 2 weeks at six dose levels: 0.01, 0.1, 0.3, 1.5, 3 and 10 mg/kg. Partial responses occurred in three dose-escalation patients, of whom one had hepatocellular carcinoma and two had cutaneous melanoma. Of the approximately 54 patients in dose escalation, around 19 had hepatocellular carcinoma, roughly 15 had melanoma, 9 had renal cell carcinoma and 9 had head and neck cancer. Prior anti-PD-1, anti-PD-L1 or anti-CTLA-4 therapy was permitted, and about two fifths of dose-escalation patients had received checkpoint inhibitors. The paper covers the monotherapy dose-escalation part of the phase I ivuxolimab trial, which included N of about 51 patients. Peripheral TCRbeta sequencing aimed to test whether ivuxolimab altered TCR sequence diversity and caused clonal T-cell expansion.

Overall study outcomes, separate from this receptor: After ivuxolimab, CD8+ T cells had more expanded clones than CD4+ T cells on average. At doses from 0.1 to 3.0 mg/kg, clonal expansion was seen in both CD4+ and CD8+ blood T cells between baseline and week 6. Partial responders in the 0.1-3.0 mg/kg groups had among the lowest normalized peripheral clonal expansion, especially among CD8+ T cells. Antigen specificity was not determined for the clonally expanded peripheral T cells. Low levels of normalized T-cell clonal expansion were also seen in some patients who did not respond.

For sequencing of the TCRbeta CDR3 region, genomic DNA was extracted from the sorted cells. The immunoSEQ Assay was used to sequence the TCRbeta CDR3 regions. TCRdb mirrors the immuneACCESS table, restricted to in-frame sequences. Some clones are absent from its copies; in checked studies, under half trace to an unresolved V gene, and the reason for the others is unknown. This sample comprises 20,000 to 25,000 clones, approximately 73% of them detected only once. The ten biggest clones cover 15% to 20% of the sample. The trial excluded patients who had a history of autoimmune disease or who were on systemic immunosuppression. In every dose cohort, peripheral blood was drawn for TCR sequencing at baseline, cycle 4 day 1, and cycle 7 day 1. The samples were drawn from a first-in-human, open-label, multicenter phase I dose-escalation trial of ivuxolimab. Adults with locally advanced or metastatic melanoma, renal cell carcinoma, hepatocellular carcinoma or head and neck squamous cell carcinoma were enrolled in the trial. Before TCR sequencing, CD4+ T cells and CD8+ T cells from peripheral blood were sorted into separate populations.

The germline V gene gives CDR1 as SGHTA and CDR2 as FQGTGA. The CDR3 contains 14 residues, cysteine and phenylalanine counted. Of all the DNA, just the CDR3 is kept, 42 bases in frame from base 1. Cut back by 1 base and 3 bases, the V and J ends lie 10 bases apart. Sequencing was performed on CD4+ or CD8+ T cells sorted from blood, taken in a trial of the OX40 agonist ivuxolimab. The rearrangement joined TRBV7-3 to TRBJ2-7; the D gene cannot be named for sure. The clonotype originates from an adult with an advanced solid tumor such as melanoma, head and neck, liver or kidney cancer. CDR3 reads: CASSLKGAGYEQYF. The sequenced DNA is TGTGCCAGCAGCTTAAAGGGCGCCGGCTACGAGCAGTACTTC.